These 7 T cell receptor beta chains were all obtained from the same sample, sequenced in a study of post-analysis software for immune sequencing data. The library was made from cDNA and included unique molecular identifiers. MiXCR was run by TCRdb on the PCR reads, yielding one entry per CDR3 protein. The sample has about half a million distinct CDR3 sequences; over 35% are singletons. Study-level results: TRBV5-6, TRBV5-1 and TRBV20-1 belonged to a set of roughly five TRBV segments that were more frequent in patients than controls.

Antigen specificity for these receptors is unknown. Sequencing was carried out using blood. The receptors derive from a girl aged 10-17 years with multiple sclerosis.

The chain links TRBV20-1 to TRBJ1-1; D gene uncertain. Germline CDR1 DFQATT, CDR2 SNEGSKA (reference sequence). This CDR3 region has 13 residues. Trimming pared 6 bases from V and 3 bases from J, leaving 14 bases between. CDR3 residues: CSARAPSYTEAFF. The DNA of the CDR3 is TGCAGTGCGCGTGCCCCCTCGTACACTGAAGCTTTCTTT.

This clonotype showed up just a few times. The chain recombines TRBV27 with TRBJ2-1, with 7 bases matching TRBD2. The CDR3 extends over 15 amino acids. The germline CDR1 and CDR2 sequences are MNHEY and SMNVEV (reference sequence). V shed 8 bases and J 4 bases; nucleotides not matched to a gene: 11. The CDR3 nucleotides are TGTGCCAGCGGAAGAAGCGGGACCATATACAATGAGCAGTTCTTC. Residues: CASGRSGTIYNEQFF.

This clonotype occurred a few times. This chain connects TRBV7-6 to TRBJ1-5; D is undetermined. CDR3 length: 14 residues. Between the trimmed V and J ends, which lost 5 bases and 4 bases, there was a span of 12 bases. Germline assignment: CDR1 SGHVS and CDR2 FNYEAQ. Here the CDR3 reads CASSREGGNQPQHF. CDR3 bases: TGTGCCAGCAGCCGCGAAGGAGGGAATCAGCCCCAGCATTTT. The variable domain in full, completed from reference TRBV7-6 and TRBJ1-5, reads GAGVSQSPRYKVTKRGQDVALRCDPISGHVSLYWYRQALGQGPEFLTYFNYEAQQDKSGLPNDRFSAERPEGSISTLTIQRTEQRDSAMYRCASSREGGNQPQHFGDGTRLSIL.

The CDR3 nucleotides are TGTGCCAGCAGTTTAGAGCAGGTTCGCTATGGCTACACCTTC. This translates into CASSLEQVRYGYTF. This chain joins TRBV12-3 or TRBV12-4 and TRBJ1-2; the D is unclear. The CDR3 totals 14 residues. V was clipped by 1 base and J by 4 bases, with 10 bases between them.

J is TRBJ2-3 and V is TRBV6-1, with TRBD2 matching 10 bases. The germline V gene has CDR1 MNHNS and CDR2 SASEGT. The CDR3 length is 17 residues. The V and J ends lost 4 bases and 2 bases, in that order; junction bases with no gene match: 9. The CDR3 is CASSGGTSASNTDTQYF. The DNA of the CDR3 is TGTGCCAGCAGTGGCGGGACTAGCGCTAGCAACACAGATACGCAGTATTTT.

This clonotype was recorded a few times. The rearrangement uses TRBV20-1 and TRBJ2-1; either TRBD1 or TRBD2 may fit D (6 bases each). Per the germline V gene, CDR1 is DFQATT and CDR2 is SNEGSKA (reference sequence). The CDR3 loop spans 14 amino acids. The V gene lost 5 bases and the J gene lost 2 bases, with 13 bases spanning the gap. CDR3 in amino acids: CSAGGRSPYNEQFF. CDR3 nucleotide sequence: TGCAGTGCTGGGGGGCGGAGTCCCTACAATGAGCAGTTCTTC.

A few counts support this clonotype. The rearrangement joins TRBV12-3 or TRBV12-4 to TRBJ2-7, with D tentatively TRBD2 (5 bases). This CDR3 region has 14 residues. The V end lost 5 bases, the J end lost 2 bases, and 13 bases lay between the germline ends. The CDR3 DNA follows: TGTGCCAGCAGTCCGGGATCGCGGGCCTACGAGCAGTACTTC. Encoded protein: CASSPGSRAYEQYF.